The clone carrying this TCR beta chain appeared a single time. Its antigen remains unidentified. The data stem from a study of shared clonotypes between healthy human individuals. Study conclusions and caveats: Collection of samples was limited to blood; tissue repertoires likely differ.

CDR1 SGHRS and CDR2 YFSETQ come from the germline V gene. The CDR3 totals 17 residues. V was pared by 0 bases and J by 6 bases, with 21 bases between. Splitting of each subset's genomic DNA was done evenly across several immunoSEQ plates. This table comes from immunoSEQ multiplex PCR, and its TCRdb copy is limited to in-frame clones, with some not included. Among under 1,100,000 clones, approximately 78% were seen once, and the ten largest hold 0.61%. The specimen sequenced was memory CD4+ T cells from PBMCs. As for subset: CD45RA-negative fraction. The rearrangement links TRBV5-1 to TRBJ1-1; a possible D gene is TRBD1 (6 bases). The TCR originated in a man aged 18 to 30 in good health. Some clones in this sample may be carry-over from other donors' samples. CDR3 DNA: TGCGCCAGCAGCTTGGGGCCCCAACAGGGAAGGGTGGCTGAAGCTTTCTTT. Translated: CASSLGPQQGRVAEAFF.